Below are 21 T cell receptor beta chains sequenced from a single sample in a study of T-cell reconstitution after alpha-beta-depleted transplantation in children. Unique molecular identifiers were built into the TCRbeta library. TCRdb reanalysed the PCR reads using MiXCR and keeps one entry per CDR3 protein. Among more than 90,000 distinct CDR3 sequences, 10% to 13% were seen once, and the ten largest hold less than 40%. The sequencing used PBMCs, collected before TCRalphabeta/CD19-depleted stem cell transplant. The source of these receptors is a boy between 2 and 15 years old with acute lymphoblastic leukemia, due to receive a stem cell transplant.

Ten or more counts support this clonotype. The J gene is TRBJ1-1, the V gene TRBV7-6, with 9 bases lining up with TRBD1. This CDR3 has 14 amino acids. Trimming at V came to 4 bases and at J to 7 bases, leaving 7 bases not matched to a gene. The germline V gene has CDR1 SGHVS and CDR2 FNYEAQ. The CDR3 sequence: CASSSYPGQGEAFF. The CDR3 region has the DNA TGTGCCAGCAGCTCCTATCCGGGACAGGGTGAAGCTTTCTTT.

The rearrangement joins TRBV20-1 to TRBJ2-7; D could derive from TRBD1 or TRBD2 (5 bases each). V gave up 2 bases and J gave up 5 bases, with 16 bases separating them. The CDR3 has 14 residues. Germline CDR1 reads DFQATT; CDR2 reads SNEGSKA (reference sequence). The CDR3 here is CSARLGGERNEQYF. The CDR3 region has the DNA TGCAGTGCTAGACTTGGGGGAGAACGAAACGAGCAGTACTTC.

This clonotype is categorized as medium-sized (0.01 to 0.1%). The V and J genes are TRBV7-9 and TRBJ2-7, with TRBD2 matching 7 bases. With 2 bases clipped from V and 4 bases from J, the junction kept 8 bases outside the gene matches. The CDR3 totals 15 residues. Germline CDR1 reads SEHNR; CDR2 reads FQNEAQ (reference sequence). CDR3: CASSLREGRRYEQYF. As DNA, the CDR3 is TGTGCCAGCAGCTTAAGGGAGGGCCGTAGATACGAGCAGTACTTC.

In its sample, this clonotype was seen many times. The chain is built from TRBV24-1 and TRBJ2-1; 8 nucleotides line up with TRBD2. The CDR3 spans 14 residues. The germline V gene encodes CDR1 KGHDR and CDR2 SFDVKD. The trim removed 6 bases at V and 6 bases at J, leaving 6 bases unmatched. This CDR3 reads CATSPSLAANEQFF. In DNA form, the CDR3 reads TGTGCCACCAGTCCCTCACTAGCGGCCAATGAGCAGTTCTTC.

CDR3 bases: TGTGCCTGGACCTCTGTAGCAGATACGCAGTATTTT. This sequence encodes CAWTSVADTQYF. This chain connects TRBV30 to TRBJ2-3; no definite D call. Per the germline V gene, CDR1 is GTSNPN and CDR2 is SVGIG (reference sequence). The CDR3 is made up of 12 amino acids. Trimming took off 4 bases at V and 4 bases at J, with 9 bases between the two ends.

This clonotype was observed at least ten times. The V gene is TRBV25-1, the J gene TRBJ2-3; TRBD1 matches at 9 bases. This CDR3 spans 17 amino acids. Germline trimming cut 5 bases from V and 0 bases from J; bases unmatched to any gene: 9. Germline V gives CDR1 MGHDK, CDR2 SYGVNS. CDR3 residues: CASSPPGQGISTDTQYF. The CDR3 nucleotides read TGTGCCAGCAGTCCACCGGGACAGGGCATTAGCACAGATACGCAGTATTTT.

This clonotype was observed a handful of times. The chain couples TRBV13 to TRBJ2-7; 7 nucleotides match TRBD1. The CDR3 has 14 amino acids. Germline V CDR1 and CDR2: PRHDT, FYEKMQ (reference sequence). V shed 0 bases and J 2 bases; nucleotides not matched to a gene: 1. CDR3 DNA: TGTGCCAGCAGCTTAGGGCAGGGGGCCTACGAGCAGTACTTC. This translates into CASSLGQGAYEQYF.

This clonotype was seen more than once but under ten times. The chain has TRBV7-3 and TRBJ2-3; the match to TRBD2 covers 7 bases. Per the germline V gene, CDR1 is SGHTA and CDR2 is FQGTGA. The CDR3 is made up of 16 amino acids. V shed 5 bases and J 5 bases; nucleotides not matched to a gene: 13. The CDR3 sequence is CASSQSGSGARDTQYF. The CDR3 nucleotides read TGTGCCAGCAGCCAAAGTGGAAGCGGGGCGAGAGATACGCAGTATTTT.

The chain joins TRBV7-2 to TRBJ2-7; D unclear. The V and J ends lost 0 bases and 2 bases respectively, with 11 bases between them. Germline V lookup: CDR1 SGHTA, CDR2 FQGNSA. The CDR3 spans 15 residues. CDR3: CASSLAGNPPYEQYF. The CDR3 coding sequence is TGTGCCAGCAGCTTAGCAGGAAATCCACCCTACGAGCAGTACTTC.

This clonotype came up many times. The chain is built from TRBV12-3 or TRBV12-4 and TRBJ2-7; D gene uncertain. The CDR3 length is 13 residues. The V end was cut by 2 bases, the J end by 3 bases, with 8 bases between. The CDR3 reads CASSLSQSYEQYF. In nucleotides, the CDR3 is TGTGCCAGCAGTTTAAGCCAGAGCTACGAGCAGTACTTC.

V is TRBV7-9 and J is TRBJ2-7, with D maybe TRBD2 (5 bases). The V and J ends lost 5 bases and 2 bases respectively, with 13 bases between them. This CDR3 comprises 14 residues. Germline loops: CDR1 SEHNR, CDR2 FQNEAQ (reference sequence). CDR3 region: CASSLGLLPYEQYF. CDR3 DNA sequence: TGTGCCAGCAGCCTCGGACTTCTCCCCTACGAGCAGTACTTC.

This sequence joins TRBV20-1 and TRBJ2-1, with D unresolved. Germline values: CDR1 DFQATT, CDR2 SNEGSKA (reference sequence). V lost 8 bases, J lost 0 bases, and 17 bases lay in between. The CDR3 sequence is 15 residues long. The CDR3 region is CSPSYGLGSYNEQFF. The CDR3 region has the DNA TGCAGTCCTTCTTACGGGCTCGGCTCCTACAATGAGCAGTTCTTC.

This clonotype was picked up a small number of times. The J gene is TRBJ2-7, the V gene TRBV24-1, with no clear D. The germline CDR1 and CDR2 sequences are KGHDR and SFDVKD. The V gene lost 11 bases and the J gene lost 1 base, with 2 bases spanning the gap. This CDR3 is built from 9 residues. The CDR3 DNA is TGTGCCAGATCCTACGAGCAGTACTTC. It yields the protein CARSYEQYF.

The chain carries TRBV3-1 and TRBJ2-5; TRBD1 agrees at 8 bases. With 3 bases clipped from V and 4 bases from J, the junction kept 13 bases outside the gene matches. Germline CDR1 reads LGHDT; CDR2 reads YNNKEL (reference sequence). The length of the CDR3 is 17 residues. CDR3 coding DNA: TGTGCCAGCAGCCAGACCCAGACAGGGGCTCGTGGAGAGACCCAGTACTTC. It yields the protein CASSQTQTGARGETQYF.

The chain links TRBV20-1 to TRBJ1-2; D not certain. Germline V gives CDR1 DFQATT, CDR2 SNEGSKA (reference sequence). Trimming left V 8 bases short and J 4 bases short, with 20 bases between. This CDR3 has 14 residues. DNA for the CDR3: TGCAGTACTAACTATATGGGTGGTAGCTATGGCTACACCTTC. Protein product: CSTNYMGGSYGYTF.

This clonotype was found many times. The chain uses TRBV5-1 and TRBJ2-7, with D possibly being TRBD1 or TRBD2 (7 bases each). Germline V CDR1 and CDR2: SGHRS, YFSETQ. The CDR3 is made up of 15 amino acids. The germline V and J ends were trimmed by 4 bases and 7 bases, with 21 bases remaining between them. CDR3 loop: CASSLGGTASWEQYF. In DNA form, the CDR3 reads TGCGCCAGCAGCCTGGGGGGGACAGCGAGTTGGGAGCAGTACTTC.

This clonotype was seen more than once but under ten times. This chain links TRBV5-5 with TRBJ1-3; the D gene is possibly TRBD1 (5 bases). From germline, CDR1 is SGHKS and CDR2 YYEKEE (reference sequence). This CDR3 is 15 amino acids long. The V end lost 0 bases, the J end lost 0 bases, and 7 bases lay between the germline ends. The CDR3 sequence: CASSLGRASGNTIYF. The DNA of the CDR3 is TGTGCCAGCAGCTTGGGCAGGGCCTCTGGAAACACCATATATTTT.

The CDR3 protein is CASSLRADGGTGELFF. The DNA of the CDR3 is TGCGCCAGCAGCTTGCGGGCGGACGGAGGCACCGGGGAGCTGTTTTTT. The J gene is TRBJ2-2, the V gene TRBV5-1, with a weak D call TRBD2 (5 bases). V lost 1 base to trimming and J lost 4 bases, with 14 bases between them. The CDR3 is made up of 16 amino acids. Germline assignment: CDR1 SGHRS and CDR2 YFSETQ.

This clonotype was seen ten or more times. J is TRBJ1-1 and V is TRBV12-3 or TRBV12-4; maybe TRBD1 (6 bases). There are 11 residues in the CDR3. V was clipped by 5 bases and J by 7 bases, with 8 bases between them. The CDR3 spells CASSRTDEAFF. CDR3 bases: TGTGCCAGCAGTAGGACAGATGAAGCTTTCTTT.

This clonotype was counted only a few times. The genes are TRBV6-5 and TRBJ2-1; D is possibly TRBD1 (6 bases). CDR1 MNHEY and CDR2 SVGAGI come from the germline V gene. The CDR3 is made up of 15 amino acids. V was pared by 6 bases and J by 4 bases, with 16 bases between. The CDR3 DNA is TGTGCCAGCAGCCGGGAAGGGGGACGATACAATGAGCAGTTCTTC. This codes for CASSREGGRYNEQFF.

The chain employs TRBV4-1 and TRBJ2-7; a weak D match, TRBD1 (6 bases). V dropped 1 base and J dropped 3 bases, with 13 bases sitting between them. CDR1 and CDR2 from the germline V gene are MGHRA and YSYEKL. The CDR3 is 15 amino acids. CDR3 sequence: CASSQVQMTGYEQYF. CDR3 nucleotides: TGCGCCAGCAGCCAAGTACAGATGACAGGCTACGAGCAGTACTTC.